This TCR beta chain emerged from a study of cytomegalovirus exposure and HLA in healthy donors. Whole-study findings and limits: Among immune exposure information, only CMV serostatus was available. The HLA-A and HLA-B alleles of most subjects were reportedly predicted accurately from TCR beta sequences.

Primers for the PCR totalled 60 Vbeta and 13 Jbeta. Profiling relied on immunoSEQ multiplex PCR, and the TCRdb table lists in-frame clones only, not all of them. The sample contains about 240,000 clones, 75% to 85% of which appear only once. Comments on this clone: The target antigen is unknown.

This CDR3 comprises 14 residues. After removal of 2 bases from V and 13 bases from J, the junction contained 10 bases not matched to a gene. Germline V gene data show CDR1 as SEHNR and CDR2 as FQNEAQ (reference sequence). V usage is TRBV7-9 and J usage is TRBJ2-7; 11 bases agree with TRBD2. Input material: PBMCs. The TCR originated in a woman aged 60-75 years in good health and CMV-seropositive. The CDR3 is CASSLKGPLAGAYF. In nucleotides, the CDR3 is TGTGCCAGCAGCTTAAAAGGACCACTAGCGGGAGCCTACTTC. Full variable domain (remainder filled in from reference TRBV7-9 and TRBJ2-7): DTGVSQNPRHKITKRGQNVTFRCDPISEHNRLYWYRQTLGQGPEFLTYFQNEAQLEKSRLLSDRFSAERPKGSFSTLEIQRTEQGDSAMYLCASSLKGPLAGAYFGPGTRLTVT.